A single count supports the clone carrying this T cell receptor beta chain. Its antigen is not known. Germline values: CDR1 SGHNT, CDR2 YYREEE (reference sequence). Trimming removed 7 bases from V and 0 bases from J, with 14 bases in between. The CDR3 length is 14 residues. Sequencing used immunoSEQ multiplex PCR; TCRdb keeps in-frame clones, though not all of them. The sample shows approximately 100,000 clones, roughly 89% of them seen only once. The sample comes from a study of OX40 agonist ivuxolimab in advanced cancers. The wider study: Males comprised approximately 84% of the group, whose mean age was around 62 years (range 23 to 79).

The study, taken as a whole, reports: Antigen targets of the expanded peripheral T cells went undetermined. Low normalized clonal expansion also occurred in some nonresponding patients.

The specimen comprised CD4+ or CD8+ T cells sorted from blood, sampled in a trial of the OX40 agonist ivuxolimab. The chain is built from TRBV5-4 and TRBJ2-7; D remains ambiguous. The receptor was isolated from an adult with an advanced solid tumor such as melanoma, head and neck, liver or kidney cancer. The CDR3 DNA sequence: TGTGCCAGCGCCTCAGCCGGGCTCTCCTACGAGCAGTACTTC. Its protein product is CASASAGLSYEQYF. Combining the CDR3 with reference TRBV5-4 and TRBJ2-7 gives the whole variable domain ETGVTQSPTHLIKTRGQQVTLRCSSQSGHNTVSWYQQALGQGPQFIFQYYREEENGRGNFPPRFSGLQFPNYSSELNVNALELDDSALYLCASASAGLSYEQYFGPGTRLTVT.